Listed below are T cell receptor beta chains from one sample, sequenced in a study of beta chain features in type 1 diabetes. Data came from immunoSEQ multiplex PCR; TCRdb stores just in-frame clones and leaves some out. The data show 100,000 to 150,000 clones, 15% to 20% seen once. The sequencing sample was made of central memory CD4+ T cells from blood. These TCRs come from a man aged 18 to 30 with type 1 diabetes. The CDR3 runs from the conserved cysteine through the conserved F or W. D genes are given only for firm matches. Rows may omit the clone size; those that give it use once, few, many or a size class.

>.|TRBJ2-1|TRBD2|TRBV5-1
CASSGGLAGVDEQFF
TGCGCCAGCAGCGGGGGACTAGCGGGAGTAGATGAGCAGTTCTTC
>few|TRBJ1-1|.|TRBV27
CASRGSDGTEAFF
TGTGCCAGCAGAGGCAGTGATGGGACTGAAGCTTTCTTT
>.|TRBJ1-3|.|TRBV30
CAWSDQASNTIYF
TGTGCCTGGAGTGACCAGGCGAGCAACACCATATATTTT
>few|TRBJ1-1|.|TRBV7-2
CASSLGRGQPNTEAFF
TGTGCCAGCAGCTTAGGTCGCGGGCAGCCGAACACTGAAGCTTTCTTT
>many|TRBJ2-5|.|TRBV13
CASSLYETQYF
TGTGCCAGCAGCCTCTATGAGACCCAGTACTTC
>many|TRBJ1-1|.|TRBV30
CAWSVRQSWNTEAFF
TGTGCCTGGAGTGTAAGACAGTCGTGGAACACTGAAGCTTTCTTT
>few|TRBJ2-7|.|TRBV18
CASSPAGPYEQYF
TGTGCCAGCTCACCGGCCGGACCTTACGAGCAGTACTTC
>few|TRBJ1-1|.|TRBV6-5
CASNGQANTEAFF
TGTGCCAGCAATGGCCAGGCGAACACTGAAGCTTTCTTT
>.|TRBJ2-5|.|TRBV11-2
CASSLLSAKTQYF
TGTGCCAGCAGCCTCCTCAGCGCGAAGACCCAGTACTTC
>.|TRBJ2-3|TRBD2|TRBV13
CASSLRLGLAGERTQYF
TGTGCCAGCAGCTTAAGGCTTGGACTAGCGGGGGAGCGTACGCAGTATTTT
>few|TRBJ2-1|.|TRBV18
CASSSPGNEQFF
TGTGCCAGCTCATCTCCGGGGAATGAGCAGTTCTTC
>many|TRBJ1-2|.|TRBV6-6
CASSRDRLLYGYTF
TGTGCCAGCAGTCGCGACAGGTTGCTCTATGGCTACACCTTC
>.|TRBJ1-2|.|TRBV28
CASSLGGIGYTF
TGTGCCAGCAGCCTGGGTGGGATTGGCTACACCTTC
>few|TRBJ1-2|.|TRBV7-2
CASSLSWTANYGYTF
TGTGCCAGCAGCCTATCCTGGACAGCCAACTATGGCTACACCTTC
>.|TRBJ1-3|.|TRBV30
CAWSVGASGNTIYF
TGTGCCTGGAGTGTGGGGGCTTCTGGAAACACCATATATTTT
>.|TRBJ1-5|TRBD1|TRBV18
CASSPGQSNQPQHF
TGTGCCAGCTCACCGGGACAGAGCAATCAGCCCCAGCATTTT
>.|TRBJ1-1|TRBD1|TRBV15
CATAGTGVNTEAFF
TGTGCCACCGCCGGGACAGGGGTTAACACTGAAGCTTTCTTT
>few|TRBJ2-5|.|TRBV14
CASSQILAQETQYF
TGTGCCAGCAGCCAGATCCTAGCTCAAGAGACCCAGTACTTC
>.|TRBJ2-5|TRBD1|TRBV10-3
CAISESKGGPVTQYF
TGTGCCATCAGTGAGTCGAAAGGGGGCCCAGTGACCCAGTACTTC
>.|TRBJ2-3|.|TRBV27
CASSLEGADTQYF
TGTGCCAGCAGTTTGGAGGGGGCAGATACGCAGTATTTT
>.|TRBJ2-5|TRBD2|TRBV28
CASSPVGGQETQYF
TGTGCCAGCAGCCCGGTCGGGGGGCAAGAGACCCAGTACTTC
>.|TRBJ2-7|.|TRBV30
CAWSMGLMSGEQYF
TGTGCCTGGAGTATGGGACTGATGAGCGGCGAGCAGTACTTC
>.|TRBJ2-1|.|TRBV7-2
CASSPSAYNEQFF
TGTGCCAGCAGCCCCTCAGCATACAATGAGCAGTTCTTC
>.|TRBJ2-1|.|TRBV19
CASSPPGTLVRNNEQFF
TGTGCCAGTAGTCCCCCCGGGACTCTAGTGAGGAACAATGAGCAGTTCTTC
>.|TRBJ2-3|.|TRBV7-6
CASSPNGVGLSTDTQYF
TGTGCCAGCAGCCCCAATGGAGTGGGTTTGAGCACAGATACGCAGTATTTT
>many|TRBJ2-3|TRBD2|TRBV18
CASSPGPSGYTDTQYF
TGTGCCAGCTCACCAGGCCCTAGCGGATACACAGATACGCAGTATTTT
>few|TRBJ2-6|.|TRBV28
CASSLAGTLSGANVLTF
TGTGCCAGCAGTTTGGCAGGCACTCTCTCTGGGGCCAACGTCCTGACTTTC
>.|TRBJ1-2|.|TRBV20-1
CSGVRVDGYTF
TGCAGTGGTGTCAGGGTGGATGGCTACACCTTC
>.|TRBJ2-7|.|TRBV29-1
CSVGDRGYEQYF
TGCAGCGTCGGGGACCGTGGCTACGAGCAGTACTTC
>.|TRBJ2-3|.|TRBV11-1
CASSSPRADTQYF
TGTGCCAGCAGCTCCCCCCGGGCAGATACGCAGTATTTT
>.|TRBJ2-3|TRBD2|TRBV5-1
CASSLGIRGGSTDTQYF
TGCGCCAGCAGCTTGGGAATACGCGGGGGAAGCACAGATACGCAGTATTTT
>.|TRBJ1-2|.|TRBV2
CASSELSTSGSRYGYTF
TGTGCCAGCAGTGAACTCTCTACATCAGGTTCTAGATATGGCTACACCTTC
>.|TRBJ2-7|.|TRBV9
CASSLGHTFYEQYF
TGTGCCAGCAGCCTCGGACACACTTTCTACGAGCAGTACTTC
>.|TRBJ1-1|.|TRBV6-5
CASSHSQRNTEAFF
TGTGCCAGCAGTCATTCCCAGCGGAACACTGAAGCTTTCTTT
>.|TRBJ1-4|.|TRBV18
CASSPLSLGEVLFF
TGTGCCAGCTCACCCCTCTCCCTCGGGGAGGTACTGTTTTTT
>.|TRBJ2-6|TRBD1|TRBV14
CASSAGQGRANVLTF
TGTGCCAGCAGCGCGGGACAGGGAAGGGCCAACGTCCTGACTTTC
>.|TRBJ2-3|.|TRBV27
CASSPSRTVNTQYF
TGTGCCAGCAGTCCGTCTCGGACAGTCAATACGCAGTATTTT
>.|TRBJ2-7|TRBD2|TRBV7-2
CASSPLAGSSYEQYF
TGTGCCAGCAGCCCGCTAGCGGGCAGCTCCTACGAGCAGTACTTC
>few|TRBJ2-7|.|TRBV5-6
CASSLRDAPQYF
TGTGCCAGCAGCCTCCGGGACGCCCCACAGTACTTC
>.|TRBJ2-6|TRBD1|TRBV28
CASSPIRQGSGANVLTF
TGTGCCAGCAGTCCGATACGACAGGGCTCTGGGGCCAACGTCCTGACTTTC
>many|TRBJ1-5|TRBD1|TRBV2
CASSERRGRNQPQHF
TGTGCCAGCAGTGAACGCAGGGGGCGAAATCAGCCCCAGCATTTT